This T cell receptor (beta chain) was recorded in a study of T cells after yellow fever vaccination. This CDR3 is 16 amino acids long. Trimming took off 0 bases at V and 3 bases at J, with 14 bases between the two ends. Germline loops: CDR1 MNHNY, CDR2 SVGAGI (reference sequence). This clonotype was seen only a few times. Each CDR3 protein is one row after TCRdb ran MiXCR on the 5' RACE reads. The repertoire holds about 99,000 distinct CDR3 sequences, with less than 6% as singletons. Material: CD8+ T cells sorted from PBMCs, obtained 10 days after the yellow fever booster vaccination. The rearrangement links TRBV6-6 to TRBJ2-5; no firm D call. This TCR was sampled from a man aged 18 to 30 who received the YFV17D yellow fever vaccine. Here the CDR3 reads CASSYSITAPEETQYF. DNA of the CDR3: TGTGCCAGCAGTTACTCGATAACCGCTCCGGAAGAGACCCAGTACTTC.